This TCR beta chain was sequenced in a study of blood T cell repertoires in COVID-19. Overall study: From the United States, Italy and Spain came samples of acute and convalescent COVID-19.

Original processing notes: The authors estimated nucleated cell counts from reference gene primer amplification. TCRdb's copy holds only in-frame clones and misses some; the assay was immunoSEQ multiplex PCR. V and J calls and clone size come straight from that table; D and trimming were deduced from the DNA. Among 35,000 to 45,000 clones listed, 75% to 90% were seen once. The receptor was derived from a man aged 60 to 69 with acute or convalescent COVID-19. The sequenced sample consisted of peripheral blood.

The CDR3 DNA follows: TGTGCCAGTAGTAACAGGGGGCTTGGCGACTACGAGCAGTACTTC. Translation: CASSNRGLGDYEQYF. The chain carries TRBV19 and TRBJ2-7, with TRBD1 identical over 9 bases. Trimming took 4 bases from V and 3 from J; bases not matched to a gene: 7. CDR3 length: 15 residues. Germline assignment: CDR1 LNHDA and CDR2 SQIVND (reference sequence).